A single sample is the source of the 30 T cell receptor beta chains below, sequenced in a study of shared clonotypes between healthy human individuals. Naive CD8 cells lacked CD45RO and underwent positive selection for CCR7, leaving out terminally differentiated effector memory CD45RA+ cells. Here immunoSEQ multiplex PCR was the method, and the copy in TCRdb shows in-frame clones only, minus some. The data contain some 740,000 clones, 92% of them singletons. The sequenced material came from naive CD8+ T cells sorted from blood. These TCRs come from a man aged 30 to 39 in good health.

The chain joins TRBV14 to TRBJ2-7, with TRBD2 matching 8 bases. The V segment lost 2 bases and the J segment 3 bases; nucleotides outside the gene matches: 9. The CDR3 is 16 residues long. The germline V gene has CDR1 SGHDN and CDR2 FVKESK. CDR3 sequence: CASSQPFRGGVYEQYF. The CDR3 DNA follows: TGTGCCAGCAGCCAACCATTCCGGGGGGGCGTCTACGAGCAGTACTTC. Full variable domain (rest looked up from reference TRBV14 and TRBJ2-7): EAGVTQFPSHSVIEKGQTVTLRCDPISGHDNLYWYRRVMGKEIKFLLHFVKESKQDESGMPNNRFLAERTGGTYSTLKVQPAELEDSGVYFCASSQPFRGGVYEQYFGPGTRLTVT.

V usage is TRBV7-9 and J usage is TRBJ2-1; D is possibly TRBD1 (6 bases). The V end was cut by 1 base, the J end by 3 bases, with 16 bases between. Per the germline V gene, CDR1 is SEHNR and CDR2 is FQNEAQ (reference sequence). CDR3 length: 17 amino acids. The CDR3 here is CASSLGWGRDIYNEQFF. As DNA, the CDR3 is TGTGCCAGCAGCTTAGGTTGGGGCAGGGACATCTACAATGAGCAGTTCTTC.

The chain combines TRBV15 with TRBJ1-2, with 9 positions matching TRBD1. Germline CDR1 LNHNV, CDR2 YYDKDF (reference sequence). The V gene end was trimmed by 5 bases and the J gene end by 11 bases; junction bases not matched to a gene: 15. There are 15 residues in the CDR3. CDR3 in DNA: TGTGCCACCAGCGACGGGGACAGGGAAATCGGACGGTACACCTTC. This encodes CATSDGDREIGRYTF.

The chain uses TRBV6-5 and TRBJ2-3, with D hard to call. The CDR3 covers 14 residues. The ends were cut back, 6 bases at V and 2 bases at J, with 12 bases in the middle. Germline CDR1 and CDR2: MNHEY and SVGAGI. Here the CDR3 DNA reads TGTGCCAGCAGAGCGTGGCAGGCCACAGATACGCAGTATTTT. Protein: CASRAWQATDTQYF.

This chain connects TRBV29-1 to TRBJ2-5; D unresolved. This CDR3 contains 14 residues. Deletions cut 3 bases from V and 1 base from J, with 12 bases between. Germline V gene sequence: CDR1 SQVTM, CDR2 ANQGSEA. The DNA for the CDR3 is TGCAGCGTTGATGGTTTAGCTTCCCAAGAGACCCAGTACTTC. Translating gives CSVDGLASQETQYF.

The rearrangement joins TRBV28 to TRBJ2-1; 13 nucleotides match TRBD2. Germline V gives CDR1 MDHEN, CDR2 SYDVKM. With V trimmed by 7 bases and J by 8 bases, 8 bases remained unmatched. The CDR3 loop spans 15 amino acids. CDR3 amino acids: CASTPRLAGGYEQFF. DNA of the CDR3: TGTGCCAGCACTCCTAGACTAGCGGGAGGCTATGAGCAGTTCTTC. The full variable domain, its missing parts supplied by reference TRBV28 and TRBJ2-1, is DVKVTQSSRYLVKRTGEKVFLECVQDMDHENMFWYRQDPGLGLRLIYFSYDVKMKEKGDIPEGYSVSREKKERFSLILESASTNQTSMYLCASTPRLAGGYEQFFGPGTRLTVL.

The chain employs TRBV19 and TRBJ2-1; TRBD1 is a possible D gene (5 bases). The CDR3 runs to 12 residues. CDR1 is LNHDA and CDR2 is SQIVND in the germline V gene (reference sequence). V was shortened by 11 bases and J by 1 base, with 9 bases between the two germline ends. The CDR3 reads CAVAGSYNEQFF. CDR3 DNA sequence: TGTGCCGTAGCAGGGTCCTACAATGAGCAGTTCTTC.

V gene TRBV11-2 combines with J gene TRBJ2-7; the match to TRBD2 covers 14 bases. The germline V gene has CDR1 SGHAT and CDR2 FQNNGV. The CDR3 contains 18 residues. Trimming cost V 5 bases and J 6 bases; bases outside gene matches: 15. CDR3 nucleotide sequence: TGTGCCAGCAGCGCTCCCCAGGGACTAGCGGGAGAAGAGGGCGAGCAGTACTTC. Translated: CASSAPQGLAGEEGEQYF.

The chain links TRBV6-4 to TRBJ2-1; a weak D match, TRBD2 (6 bases). Trimming shortened V by 0 bases and J by 4 bases, and 13 bases separated the two germline ends. The length of the CDR3 is 16 residues. CDR1 is MRHNA and CDR2 is SNTAGT in the germline V gene. The CDR3 bases are TGTGCCAGCAGTGACTCCTCTAGCGCTGAGTACAATGAGCAGTTCTTC. Protein sequence: CASSDSSSAEYNEQFF.

This chain connects TRBV7-9 to TRBJ1-3; D remains unclear. This CDR3 has 15 amino acids. Germline loops: CDR1 SEHNR, CDR2 FQNEAQ (reference sequence). The V and J ends lost 5 bases and 0 bases respectively, with 11 bases between them. CDR3 sequence reads: CASSPRANSGNTIYF. The CDR3 DNA is TGTGCCAGCAGCCCCCGGGCTAACTCTGGAAACACCATATATTTT.

The chain carries TRBV28 and TRBJ2-1; 10 nucleotides agree with TRBD2. Germline-derived CDR1 and CDR2 are MDHEN and SYDVKM. V trimming: 3 bases; J trimming: 15 bases; junction bases outside the gene matches: 2. There are 11 residues in the CDR3. The CDR3 sequence: CASSLGLAPFF. The DNA for the CDR3 is TGTGCCAGCAGTTTGGGACTAGCGCCGTTCTTC.

The chain joins TRBV6-4 to TRBJ1-1; 7 nucleotides agree with TRBD1. From germline, CDR1 is MRHNA and CDR2 SNTAGT. V trimming: 6 bases; J trimming: 0 bases; junction bases outside the gene matches: 13. This CDR3 is 17 amino acids long. CDR3 protein: CASSLGTARGMNTEAFF. The CDR3 DNA reads as TGTGCCAGCAGCCTCGGGACAGCCCGGGGCATGAACACTGAAGCTTTCTTT.

The V and J genes are TRBV29-1 and TRBJ2-3; D perhaps matches TRBD1 (5 bases). The germline V gene has CDR1 SQVTM and CDR2 ANQGSEA. V lost 6 bases, J lost 5 bases, and 9 bases lay in between. This CDR3 has 11 amino acids. Here the CDR3 DNA reads TGCAGCGTGGACACAGGAGATACGCAGTATTTT. Translating it yields CSVDTGDTQYF.

This clone was counted a single time. This chain uses TRBV7-7 with TRBJ2-7; 7 bases are a match to TRBD1. This CDR3 is built from 13 residues. Germline values: CDR1 SSHAT, CDR2 FNYEAQ (reference sequence). After removal of 5 bases from V and 5 bases from J, the junction contained 6 bases not matched to a gene. The CDR3 nucleotides read TGTGCCAGCAGCGACATAGGGGGCCACGAGCAGTACTTC. Its protein product is CASSDIGGHEQYF. Drawing the rest from reference TRBV7-7 and TRBJ2-7, the complete variable domain is GAGVSQSPRYKVTKRGQDVTLRCDPISSHATLYWYQQALGQGPEFLTYFNYEAQPDKSGLPSDRFSAERPEGSISTLTIQRTEQRDSAMYRCASSDIGGHEQYFGPGTRLTVT.

This clone was observed once. The chain employs TRBV28 and TRBJ1-2; D not certain. The CDR3 is 12 residues long. Germline V gene data show CDR1 as MDHEN and CDR2 as SYDVKM. V gave up 6 bases and J gave up 13 bases, with 18 bases separating them. The CDR3 reads CASRSTTAEITF. In DNA form, the CDR3 reads TGTGCCAGCAGATCGACGACGGCCGAGATCACCTTC.

The chain is built from TRBV9 and TRBJ2-3, with D perhaps TRBD2 (6 bases). The V end was cut by 0 bases, the J end by 5 bases, with 13 bases between. CDR1 is SGDLS, CDR2 YYNGEE, per germline. The CDR3 covers 15 residues. The CDR3 coding sequence is TGTGCCAGCAGCGTAGGGGACCTCGGGGGAGATACGCAGTATTTT. It translates to CASSVGDLGGDTQYF.

The chain uses TRBV5-6 and TRBJ2-1, with unresolved D. This CDR3 region has 15 residues. V was clipped by 2 bases and J by 3 bases, with 12 bases between them. Germline values: CDR1 SGHDT, CDR2 YYEEEE. Here the CDR3 reads CASSFGPSHYNEQFF. CDR3 sequence (DNA): TGTGCCAGCAGCTTTGGTCCCTCCCACTACAATGAGCAGTTCTTC.

The chain is built from TRBV9 and TRBJ2-1, with TRBD1 matching over 10 bases. J was trimmed by 10 bases and V by 7 bases; bases with no gene match: 8. The germline V gene encodes CDR1 SGDLS and CDR2 YYNGEE. CDR3 length: 13 amino acids. CDR3 coding DNA: TGTGCCAGCCATGGACAGGGGGATCGGGAGCAGTTCTTC. Amino acid sequence: CASHGQGDREQFF.

The sample holds one count of this clone. The same CDR3 arises from other DNA sequences in this sample as well. This sequence joins TRBV4-1 and TRBJ2-7; D remains ambiguous. Germline values: CDR1 MGHRA, CDR2 YSYEKL. Trimming stripped 0 bases from V and 3 bases from J, with 12 bases between. The CDR3 has 15 residues. The CDR3 DNA sequence: TGCGCCAGCAGCCAAGATCGGAGCAGAGTCTACGAGCAGTACTTC. Protein: CASSQDRSRVYEQYF.

The CDR3 DNA follows: TGTGCCAGCAGCCCCGGATCCATGACTGTCCACAATGAGCAGTTCTTC. Translating gives CASSPGSMTVHNEQFF. The chain uses TRBV7-9 and TRBJ2-1; D call uncertain. The CDR3 has 16 amino acids. Looked up from germline, CDR1 is SEHNR and CDR2 is FQNEAQ (reference sequence). V lost 5 bases, J lost 5 bases, and 19 bases lay in between.

The chain joins TRBV6-5 to TRBJ2-5; D gene unclear. The germline gives CDR1 MNHEY, CDR2 SVGAGI. V was pared by 5 bases and J by 2 bases, with 9 bases between. The CDR3 is 13 residues long. CDR3 nucleotides: TGTGCCAGCAGTCGCCGGTGGCAAGAGACCCAGTACTTC. It codes for CASSRRWQETQYF.

The gene calls are TRBV6-6 and TRBJ2-7, with TRBD1 identical over 7 bases. The junction had 4 bases not matched to a gene; V was cut back by 2 bases and J by 3 bases. The CDR3 has 14 amino acids. CDR1 is MNHNY, CDR2 SVGAGI, per germline (reference sequence). CDR3 DNA sequence: TGTGCCAGCAGTTACCGGACAGGAGGCTACGAGCAGTACTTC. Amino acids: CASSYRTGGYEQYF.

The chain links TRBV4-3 to TRBJ1-4, with TRBD1 matching over 10 bases. The J segment lost 3 bases and the V segment lost 4 bases, leaving 5 bases of the junction unmatched. Germline values: CDR1 LGHNA, CDR2 YSLEER. The CDR3 has 16 residues. The CDR3 DNA is TGCGCCAGCAGCCTCGGACAGGGGGTTGCTAATGAAAAACTGTTTTTT. Translating it yields CASSLGQGVANEKLFF.

About this clone: Its ends do not fully match the called genes, so a read error is possible. The chain employs TRBV7-9 and TRBJ2-7; D unclear. Germline CDR1 reads SEHNR; CDR2 reads FQNEAQ (reference sequence). This CDR3 comprises 13 residues. The CDR3 DNA is TGTGCCAGCAGCTCTAAAAGCTCCTACGAGCAGTGCTTC. Protein product: CASSSKSSYEQCF.

The chain is built from TRBV7-9 and TRBJ1-5, with D tentatively TRBD1 (5 bases). The germline gives CDR1 SEHNR, CDR2 FQNEAQ (reference sequence). The CDR3 is 13 amino acids. The V end was cut by 5 bases, the J end by 7 bases, with 12 bases between. For the CDR3, the DNA is TGTGCCAGCAGCCCCGCGGGGGAACAGCCCCAGCATTTT. The encoded protein is CASSPAGEQPQHF.

The chain links TRBV29-1 to TRBJ2-5, with TRBD1 matching over 7 bases. Per germline, CDR1 SQVTM and CDR2 ANQGSEA. The CDR3 has 13 amino acids. J gave up 4 bases and V 4 bases, and 6 bases lay outside the gene matches. This CDR3 reads CSVVGTVRETQYF. The CDR3 nucleotides read TGCAGCGTTGTAGGGACAGTCAGAGAGACCCAGTACTTC.

V gene TRBV14 combines with J gene TRBJ2-4, with unresolved D. This CDR3 has 12 amino acids. Trimming cost V 6 bases and J 9 bases, with 12 bases left between them. The V gene's germline CDR1 is SGHDN and CDR2 FVKESK. CDR3 region: CASSLTGVIQYF. The DNA for the CDR3 is TGTGCCAGCAGTCTCACGGGCGTCATTCAGTACTTC.

The CDR3 is CASSIEGQGAGNQPQHF. The CDR3 coding sequence is TGTGCCAGTAGTATAGAGGGACAGGGGGCGGGCAATCAGCCCCAGCATTTT. The chain recombines TRBV19 with TRBJ1-5; 12 bases are shared with TRBD1. V was pared by 0 bases and J by 2 bases, with 2 bases of the junction left unmatched. This CDR3 comprises 17 residues. The germline V gene encodes CDR1 LNHDA and CDR2 SQIVND (reference sequence).

Details on this clone: The germline gene is not matched at one end of the junction; a read error may be the cause. The chain is built from TRBV19 and TRBJ1-2; D is ambiguous. Germline lookup yields CDR1 LNHDA and CDR2 SQIVND (reference sequence). The CDR3 runs to 13 residues. Written as DNA, the CDR3 is TGTGCCAGTAGTATCTCTGACAACTTTGGCTACACCTTC. Its protein product is CASSISDNFGYTF.

The rearrangement links TRBV27 to TRBJ1-1; the D gene is possibly TRBD1 (6 bases). CDR3 length: 15 amino acids. V lost 8 bases and J lost 1, with 17 bases in between. Germline-derived CDR1 and CDR2 are MNHEY and SMNVEV (reference sequence). CDR3 sequence: CASQGYRVANTEAFF. The CDR3, as DNA: TGTGCCAGCCAGGGTTACAGGGTGGCGAACACTGAAGCTTTCTTT.